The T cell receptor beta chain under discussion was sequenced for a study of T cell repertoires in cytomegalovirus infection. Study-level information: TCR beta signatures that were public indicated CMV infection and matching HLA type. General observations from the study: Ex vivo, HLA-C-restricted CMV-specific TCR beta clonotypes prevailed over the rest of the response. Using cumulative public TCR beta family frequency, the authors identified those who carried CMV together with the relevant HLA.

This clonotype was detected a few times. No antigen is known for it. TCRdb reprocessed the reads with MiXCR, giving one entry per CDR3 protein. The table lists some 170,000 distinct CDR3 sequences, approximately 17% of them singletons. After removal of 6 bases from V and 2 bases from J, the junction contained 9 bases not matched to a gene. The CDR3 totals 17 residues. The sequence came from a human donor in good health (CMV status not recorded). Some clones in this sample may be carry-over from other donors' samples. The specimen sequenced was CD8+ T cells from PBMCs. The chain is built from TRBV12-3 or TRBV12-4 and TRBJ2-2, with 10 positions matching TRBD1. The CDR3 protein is CASSPDRGPLNTGELFF. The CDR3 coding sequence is TGTGCCAGCAGCCCCGACAGGGGGCCCCTTAACACCGGGGAGCTGTTTTTT.